A single sample is the source of the 14 T cell receptor beta chains below, sequenced in a study of regulatory T cells in long-lasting Graves disease. Time point of the sample: newly diagnosed GD, antithyroid drugs for less than 3 months. RNA extracted from PBMCs served as the sequencing template. Assembly of TCR beta libraries relied on iRepertoire HTBI primers together with Arm-PCR of CDR3 regions. TCRdb re-analysed the multiplex PCR reads in MiXCR, keeping a single row per CDR3 protein. This table holds over 500,000 distinct CDR3 sequences, approximately 15% found once. The data also belong to a second study, concerning T cells in Graves' hyperthyroidism and ophthalmopathy.

The sequencing here drew on peripheral blood mononuclear cells (PBMCs), taken at new diagnosis, from a patient treated with antithyroid drugs. Receptors were obtained from a woman under 40 with Graves disease.

This clonotype has at least ten counts. The rearrangement links TRBV7-3 to TRBJ2-1; 8 nucleotides agree with TRBD2. The germline V gene has CDR1 SGHTA and CDR2 FQGTGA. The CDR3 spans 15 residues. V dropped 5 bases and J dropped 2; count of bases not matched to a gene: 5. The CDR3 reads CASSPAGVPYNEQFF. The CDR3, as DNA: TGTGCCAGCAGCCCAGCGGGAGTGCCCTACAATGAGCAGTTCTTC.

This chain connects TRBV9 to TRBJ2-2, with 12 bases lining up with TRBD1. The germline V gene has CDR1 SGDLS and CDR2 YYNGEE. This CDR3 comprises 18 residues. V lost 4 bases to trimming and J lost 4 bases; unmatched junction nucleotides: 11. This chain's CDR3 is CASSSERDRGLPTGELFF. The CDR3 coding sequence is TGTGCCAGCAGCTCAGAGAGGGACAGGGGGCTTCCCACCGGGGAGCTGTTTTTT.

The rearrangement uses TRBV6-9 and TRBJ2-3; TRBD2 aligns across 7 bases. CDR1 and CDR2 from the germline V gene are MNHGY and SVAAGI. V lost 3 bases, J lost 3 bases, and 9 bases stayed unmatched. The CDR3 has 16 residues. In nucleotides, the CDR3 is TGTGCCAGCAGTTACAGGGTGGGAGGGTCTACAGATACGCAGTATTTT. Protein: CASSYRVGGSTDTQYF.

The rearrangement joins TRBV18 to TRBJ1-1, with 9 bases aligning to TRBD1. Germline V gives CDR1 KGHSH, CDR2 LQKENI. V shed 5 bases, J shed 1 base, and the junction held 5 bases outside the gene matches. This CDR3 is 15 amino acids long. CDR3 bases: TGTGCCAGCTCAAACCTGGACAGGGGGAACACTGAAGCTTTCTTT. Protein sequence: CASSNLDRGNTEAFF.

The chain recombines TRBV19 with TRBJ2-3; 9 nucleotides line up with TRBD2. The trim removed 6 bases at V and 4 bases at J, leaving 8 bases unmatched. The CDR3 contains 15 residues. The germline V gene encodes CDR1 LNHDA and CDR2 SQIVND (reference sequence). CDR3 in amino acids: CASRSSGSGADTQYF. The CDR3 DNA reads as TGTGCCAGTAGAAGTAGCGGGAGTGGGGCAGATACGCAGTATTTT.

The table lists this clonotype with many counts. V and J are TRBV20-1 and TRBJ2-7, with 10 nucleotides matching TRBD1. CDR1 is DFQATT, CDR2 SNEGSKA, per germline (reference sequence). The CDR3 loop spans 15 amino acids. V trimming: 1 base; J trimming: 5 bases; junction bases outside the gene matches: 8. CDR3 region: CSARGGQGTRDEQYF. The CDR3 bases are TGCAGTGCTAGAGGGGGACAGGGGACGAGGGACGAGCAGTACTTC.

This clonotype has a count of ten or more. The chain joins TRBV6-1 to TRBJ1-5; D uncertain. In germline, CDR1 is MNHNS, CDR2 SASEGT. V shed 5 bases and J shed 5 bases, with 16 bases lying between them. The CDR3 consists of 15 residues. The CDR3, as DNA: TGTGCCAGCAGTCCCCCCGGACCCGCGGATCAGCCCCAGCATTTT. Protein: CASSPPGPADQPQHF.

This clonotype has a count of ten or more. The V and J genes are TRBV12-3 or TRBV12-4 and TRBJ2-3; 7 bases fit TRBD2. Trimming cost V 1 base and J 5 bases; bases outside gene matches: 6. The CDR3 has 15 amino acids. The CDR3: CASSLVAGEVDTQYF. Written as DNA, the CDR3 is TGTGCCAGCAGTTTAGTGGCGGGAGAGGTAGATACGCAGTATTTT.

The sample holds one count of this clonotype. Compared with germline, one end of the junction differs, possibly owing to a read error. V is TRBV2 and J is TRBJ1-6; TRBD1 matches at 11 bases. From germline, CDR1 is SNHLY and CDR2 FYNNEI. The CDR3 contains 16 residues. CDR3: CASSQDRGPVGTPLHF. The CDR3 region has the DNA TGCGCCAGCAGCCAGGACAGGGGGCCTGTAGGAACACCCCTCCACTTT.

The J gene is TRBJ2-1, the V gene TRBV7-9; TRBD2 is a possible D gene (6 bases). Trimming shortened V by 3 bases and J by 8 bases, and 17 bases separated the two germline ends. Germline V gene lookup returns CDR1 SEHNR and CDR2 FQNEAQ (reference sequence). The CDR3 spans 15 residues. DNA for the CDR3: TGTGCCAGCAGCTTCCCCGGGAGATCTATACATGAGCAGTTCTTC. Encoded protein: CASSFPGRSIHEQFF.

This clonotype was counted a few times. The rearrangement uses TRBV7-2 and TRBJ2-5, with D perhaps being TRBD1 or TRBD2 (5 bases each). Germline lookup yields CDR1 SGHTA and CDR2 FQGNSA. The CDR3 consists of 16 residues. The V end was cut by 7 bases, the J end by 2 bases, with 20 bases between. The CDR3 sequence is CASTPPRDSGQETQYF. In DNA, the CDR3 is TGTGCCAGCACCCCCCCTCGAGACAGCGGACAAGAGACCCAGTACTTC.

This clonotype appeared many times. The V gene is TRBV11-2, the J gene TRBJ2-2, with TRBD2 matching 15 bases. CDR1 is SGHAT and CDR2 is FQNNGV in the germline V gene. The trim removed 5 bases at V and 5 bases at J, leaving 3 bases unmatched. The CDR3 sequence is 16 residues long. CDR3 region: CASSRTSGGGTGELFF. As DNA, the CDR3 is TGTGCCAGCAGCAGGACTAGCGGGGGGGGTACCGGGGAGCTGTTTTTT.

The rearrangement links TRBV19 to TRBJ1-6; D possibly corresponds to TRBD1 (5 bases). CDR1 and CDR2 from the germline V gene are LNHDA and SQIVND (reference sequence). V gave up 5 bases and J gave up 10 bases, with 9 bases separating them. CDR3 size: 12 residues. The CDR3 spells CASSGTVSPLHF. The CDR3 DNA follows: TGTGCCAGTAGTGGGACTGTATCACCCCTCCACTTT.

In its sample, this clonotype was seen many times. The chain recombines TRBV28 with TRBJ1-2; 10 bases align to TRBD1. The CDR3 is made up of 12 amino acids. V gave up 10 bases and J gave up 4 bases; unmatched junction bases: 3. CDR1 is MDHEN, CDR2 SYDVKM, per germline. The CDR3 nucleotides read TGTGCCACCGGGGACAGGGGCTATGGCTACACCTTC. Its translation is CATGDRGYGYTF.